This T cell receptor (beta chain) originates from a study of identical twins. Trimming took 6 bases from V and 0 from J, leaving 15 bases between them. This CDR3 is built from 15 residues. MiXCR, run by TCRdb on the 5' RACE reads, gives a single entry per CDR3 protein. The sample lists roughly 720,000 distinct CDR3 sequences; around a sixth were seen once. Whole-study results and caveats: Abundant cord blood beta clonotypes carried fewer insertions; memory repertoires showed none.

Points on this clonotype: Its antigen is unknown.

In addition, the sample was reused for a study of T cells expressing NK-cell markers. As that study records: Four donors' CD3+CD56-NKG2C+ cells were dominated by the same clonotypes. Expanded clones of NKG2C+ T cells had an unclear HCMV specificity.

This sequence was found in a woman younger than 35 in good health. The specimen sequenced was PBMCs. The chain recombines TRBV12-3 or TRBV12-4 with TRBJ2-7; D may be TRBD1 (6 bases). The CDR3 sequence: CASRHRESGSYEQYF. The DNA of the CDR3 is TGTGCCAGCAGACACAGGGAGTCTGGCTCCTACGAGCAGTACTTC.